A selection of T cell receptor beta chains follows, all from one sample in a study of blood T cells in healthy people across ages. MiXCR was run by TCRdb on the 5' RACE reads, yielding one entry per CDR3 protein. The sample lists 550,000 to 600,000 distinct CDR3 sequences; roughly 43% were seen once. The specimen sequenced was blood. Receptor source: a man older than 75 in good health. Each CDR3 is given with its conserved first and last residue. D genes are given only for firm matches.

TRBV29-1,NA,TRBJ2-1,CSVEWETQFF
TRBV5-5,TRBD1,TRBJ2-7,CATFGGTGGSIYEQYF
TRBV7-2,NA,TRBJ1-2,CASSRDSSGAYGYTF
TRBV7-2,NA,TRBJ2-1,CASSPQGPWDPGEQFF
TRBV18,NA,TRBJ1-1,CASSPGTLEKAFF
TRBV7-9,NA,TRBJ1-1,CATLSGWNTEAFF
TRBV2,TRBD2,TRBJ2-1,CASTGGRYNEQFF
TRBV29-1,NA,TRBJ1-1,CSVVVNVEAFF
TRBV9,NA,TRBJ2-4,CASSVAGAPVNIQYF
TRBV5-5,NA,TRBJ2-3,CASSLFGGPADTQYF
TRBV7-9,NA,TRBJ1-2,CARLQHWGYGYTF
TRBV5-5,NA,TRBJ2-7,CASSALSSGFGYEQYF
TRBV29-1,TRBD1,TRBJ2-1,CSVKGVQGTYNEQFF
TRBV29-1,NA,TRBJ2-1,CSVAGQRLNNEQFF
TRBV7-9,TRBD2,TRBJ2-1,CASSLIVAGGHNEQFF
TRBV6-1,NA,TRBJ1-2,CASSVAAGTYGYTF
TRBV24-1,NA,TRBJ2-3,CATSVSRSVADTQYF
TRBV24-1,NA,TRBJ2-1,CATSDWGPSGNEQFF
TRBV24-1,NA,TRBJ1-5,CATSDTGNQPQHF
TRBV25-1,NA,TRBJ2-7,CAGSGIGTYEQYF
TRBV7-9,NA,TRBJ2-2,CASSLHSGTNTGELFF
TRBV20-1,NA,TRBJ1-5,CSARLVDRPNQPQHF
TRBV29-1,TRBD2,TRBJ2-1,CSVEIYRTSGRTSEQFF
TRBV28,NA,TRBJ1-5,CASSLRLSNQPQHF
TRBV7-3,NA,TRBJ2-2,CASSLSGGELFF
TRBV28,TRBD2,TRBJ2-1,CASSLAGGLSYNEQFF
TRBV7-2,NA,NA,CASNLGISGQGMETQYF
TRBV28,TRBD2,TRBJ2-1,CASSEAGGAYNEQFF
TRBV6-6,TRBD2,TRBJ2-3,CASREGSTDTQYF
TRBV29-1,NA,TRBJ2-5,CSVRGGDETQYF
TRBV6-6,NA,TRBJ1-6,CASSYVPPPLHF
TRBV7-8,TRBD1,TRBJ1-2,CASSLGDRAAYGYTF
TRBV7-8,TRBD2,TRBJ2-7,CASSSLAGPYEQYF
TRBV29-1,NA,TRBJ2-1,CSVDGGSYNEQFF
TRBV20-1,NA,TRBJ2-1,CSARDNPNEQFF
TRBV20-1,NA,TRBJ1-2,CSVGRGDYGYTF
TRBV25-1,NA,TRBJ2-3,CASSEPKRVAYTDTQYF
TRBV7-2,TRBD2,TRBJ2-1,CASSLAPLVSGGRSFHYNEQFF
TRBV6-5,TRBD1,TRBJ1-1,CASSSGQGTNEAFF
TRBV6-5,NA,TRBJ1-1,CASSYLGMNTEAFF
TRBV4-3,NA,TRBJ2-1,CASSLGLAPSNEQFF
TRBV7-9,NA,TRBJ1-1,CASREQGGGAFF
TRBV7-9,TRBD2,TRBJ2-1,CASTPRAGGPYNEQFF
TRBV7-2,NA,TRBJ2-5,CASSFRTPRPETQYF
TRBV7-2,TRBD2,TRBJ2-1,CASSLVTSGGPGFF
TRBV7-2,NA,TRBJ2-5,CASSLSASPETQYF
TRBV5-5,NA,TRBJ1-5,CASSFSGLGNQPQHF
TRBV20-1,NA,TRBJ2-5,CSARSRRADQETQYF